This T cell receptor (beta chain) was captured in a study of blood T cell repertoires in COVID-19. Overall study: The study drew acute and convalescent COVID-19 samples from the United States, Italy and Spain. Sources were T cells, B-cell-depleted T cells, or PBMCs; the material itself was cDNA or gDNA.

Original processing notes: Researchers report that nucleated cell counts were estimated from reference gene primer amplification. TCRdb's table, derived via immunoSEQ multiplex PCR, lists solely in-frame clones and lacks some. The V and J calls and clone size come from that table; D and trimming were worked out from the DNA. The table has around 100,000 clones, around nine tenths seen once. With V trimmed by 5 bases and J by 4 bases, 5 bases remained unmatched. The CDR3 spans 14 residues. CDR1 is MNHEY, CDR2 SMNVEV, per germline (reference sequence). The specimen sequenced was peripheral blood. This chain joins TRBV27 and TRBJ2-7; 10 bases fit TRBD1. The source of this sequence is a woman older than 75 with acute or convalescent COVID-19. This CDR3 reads CASSARTGGYEQYF. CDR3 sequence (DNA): TGTGCCAGCAGTGCGAGGACAGGGGGGTACGAGCAGTACTTC.